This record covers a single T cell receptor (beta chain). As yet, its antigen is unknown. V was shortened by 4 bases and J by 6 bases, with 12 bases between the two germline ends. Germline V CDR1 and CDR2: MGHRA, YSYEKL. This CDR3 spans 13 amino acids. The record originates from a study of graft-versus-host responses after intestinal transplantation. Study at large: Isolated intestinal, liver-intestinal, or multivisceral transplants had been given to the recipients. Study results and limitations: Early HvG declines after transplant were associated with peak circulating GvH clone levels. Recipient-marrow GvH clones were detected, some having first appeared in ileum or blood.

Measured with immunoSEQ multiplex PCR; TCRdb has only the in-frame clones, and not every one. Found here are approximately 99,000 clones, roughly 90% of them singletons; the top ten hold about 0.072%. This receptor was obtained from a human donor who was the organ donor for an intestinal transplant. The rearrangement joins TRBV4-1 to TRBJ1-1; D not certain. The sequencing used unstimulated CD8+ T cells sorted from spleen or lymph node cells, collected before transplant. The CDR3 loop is CASSPQASAEAFF. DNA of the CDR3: TGCGCCAGCAGCCCTCAGGCGTCTGCTGAAGCTTTCTTT.